This note documents a single T cell receptor (beta chain) sequence. Its matching antigen is unknown. Unsorted PBMC replicate PCRs used roughly 300 ng DNA, tens of thousands of T cell genomes. Data came from immunoSEQ multiplex PCR; TCRdb stores just in-frame clones and leaves some out. The sample yields some 510,000 clones, 79% seen once. The data derive from a study of shared clonotypes between healthy human individuals. Germline CDR1 is SQVTM and CDR2 is ANQGSEA. V was cut by 4 bases and J by 5 bases, with 8 bases left in between. This CDR3 is 11 amino acids long. The donor population consisted of healthy HIV-negative adults with no recent acute infections or vaccinations. All of the donors resided in Nashville, Tennessee, and each was a Caucasian adult. Overall study results and limits: Collection of samples was limited to blood; tissue repertoires likely differ.

The clonotype was recovered from a woman in her forties in good health. Some clones in this sample may be carry-over from other donors' samples. The V gene is TRBV29-1, the J gene TRBJ1-2; D unresolved. Material for sequencing was PBMCs. The CDR3 here is CSVGEAYGYTF. The CDR3 region has the DNA TGCAGCGTTGGGGAAGCGTATGGCTACACCTTC.